This T cell receptor beta chain was sequenced in a study of beta chain features in type 1 diabetes (dated by TCRdb to 2016 to 2018). The study in broad terms: Mean age, gender distribution, total cell number and subset yield did not differ between patients and healthy donors. Regulatory and stem cell-like memory subsets were obtained from only 8 patients and about 8 healthy donors, while naive and central memory subsets were obtained from all 30 or so donors. A total of around 110,000,000 sorted cells were examined across all samples, and a strong correlation was observed between cell number per subset and RNA yield. In the study, recently diagnosed type 1 diabetes patients and matched healthy donors were compared on the TCRB repertoires of their sorted circulating CD4+ T cell subsets. On the study overall, not on this receptor specifically: In all four CD4+ subsets, TCRB CDR3 length was moderately but significantly shorter in type 1 diabetes patients. Naive, central memory and regulatory TCRB repertoires appeared more similar among patients than among healthy donors. Because cDNA was sequenced instead of genomic DNA, highly expressing activated cells could be over-represented, though the groups showed no difference in activation or CD3 levels. Shorter templates might have been favored by PCR, but patient and control samples were amplified and corrected together, so both groups would have been affected equally by any skew. At VDJ recombination sites, type 1 diabetes patients had fewer insertions and more deleted nucleotides, which implies abnormalities in thymic rearrangement. Because the HLA sub-analyses included only small numbers of individuals, any influence of HLA type on TCRB rearrangement was left unresolved.

Each donor gave one peripheral blood draw, averaging roughly 0.11 L, which was collected into heparinised tubes. A BD FACSAria II was used to sort naive, central memory, regulatory and stem cell-like memory CD4+ T cells with a panel that included CD45RO, CCR7, CD25, CD127, CD95 and CD27. Purity was above 95% for every sorted population. PBMCs were isolated right away by Lymphoprep density gradient centrifugation and were stained directly, without culture. So that batch effects would be minimized, each experiment stained and sorted samples in pairs, pairing one healthy donor with one patient. As regards this clone: Its antigen has not been determined. The sample holds no much larger clone one base away, and base qualities are not on file.

The entire amount of isolated RNA was reverse transcribed using the High Capacity cDNA Reverse Transcription Kit, so the sequenced TCRB transcripts were expressed ones. Naive, central memory and regulatory T cell samples underwent deep immunoSEQ sequencing, averaging roughly 3.4 million total reads per sample. After sorted cells were lysed in RLT buffer, RNA was extracted with DNase-treated RNeasy Micro or Mini kits, with the choice depending on cell number. To prevent cross-contamination, every cell subset was processed on its own, while patient and healthy donor samples were processed together. TCRB sequences were amplified from cDNA with the immunoSEQ multiplex PCR, producing 87-bp fragments spanning the CDR3 region. Amplicons were sequenced on the Illumina HiSeq platform. Per the authors' processing: Synthetic template baselines were used to correct PCR bias computationally, reads within Hamming distance 2 were collapsed together, and singletons that could not be merged were discarded. Reads were aligned against IMGT to assign V, D and J genes, CDR3 length and insertions or deletions at six rearrangement sites. Within each subset, clonotype counts were normalized to sorted cell number, and only after that were true diversity and Gini coefficients computed with the tcR R package. The overlap coefficient, calculated on TCRB nucleotide sequences, was used to quantify repertoire sharing. This is the immuneACCESS table as TCRdb keeps it, with only in-frame sequences that have V and J called. A part of the clones is gone; compared with another copy, unresolved V genes explain less than half, and the rest is unexplained. From that table come the V and J calls and clone size; the DNA was used to work out D and trimming. The table for this sample lists some 190,000 clones; approximately 8.1% of them were counted only once. 0.94% of the sample lies in the top ten.

The germline ends are 8 bases apart after V is trimmed by 5 bases and J by 5 bases. From the cysteine through the phenylalanine, the CDR3 covers 12 amino acids. Only CDR3 DNA remains: 36 bases, in frame from the first base. The germline V gene (reference sequence) provides CDR1 SGHNT and CDR2 YYREEE. Sequencing was done on a sample of central memory CD4+ T cells from blood. The sequence derives from a woman between 40 and 50 years old with type 1 diabetes. The chain joins TRBV5-4 to TRBJ2-1; the D gene is unclear. CDR3 sequence: CASRFDNNEQFF. At the DNA level, the sequence is TGTGCCAGCAGATTCGACAACAATGAGCAGTTCTTC.